These 5 T cell receptor beta chains were all obtained from the same sample, sequenced in a study of T cells after yellow fever vaccination. One entry per CDR3 protein results from TCRdb running MiXCR on the 5' RACE reads. This sample has 300,000 to 400,000 distinct CDR3 sequences, with approximately 13% found just once. The sequences come from CD4+ T cells sorted from PBMCs, collected 15 days after the yellow fever booster vaccination. These receptor sequences come from a young man who received the YFV17D yellow fever vaccine.

This clonotype has a single count. The chain couples TRBV29-1 to TRBJ2-3; no clear D. The CDR3 sequence is 13 residues long. V dropped 0 bases and J dropped 3 bases, with 7 bases sitting between them. Looked up from germline, CDR1 is SQVTM and CDR2 is ANQGSEA. CDR3 DNA: TGCAGCGTTGAAGATCAGGCTACAGATACGCAGTATTTT. It codes for CSVEDQATDTQYF.

There are a few counts of this clonotype. The rearrangement joins TRBV6-1 to TRBJ2-7; 8 bases agree with TRBD2. The CDR3 length is 13 residues. V gave up 6 bases and J gave up 4 bases; unmatched junction bases: 5. The germline CDR1 and CDR2 sequences are MNHNS and SASEGT. The DNA for the CDR3 is TGTGCCAGCAGGGAGGGACTAGAGTACGAGCAGTACTTC. Protein sequence: CASREGLEYEQYF.

J is TRBJ2-7 and V is TRBV12-3 or TRBV12-4, with D perhaps TRBD1 (6 bases). V lost 5 bases to trimming and J lost 4 bases, with 12 bases between them. The CDR3 runs to 13 residues. CDR3 sequence reads: CASSLRDTYEQYV. DNA of the CDR3: TGTGCCAGCAGTCTCCGGGACACATACGAGCAGTACGTC.

This rearrangement joins TRBV6-2 or TRBV6-3 to TRBJ2-1; no clear D gene. The CDR3 is made up of 13 amino acids. V shed 0 bases and J shed 9 bases, with 9 bases lying between them. The germline CDR1 and CDR2 sequences are MNHEY and SVGEGT. The CDR3 region is CASSYSTPPEQFF. In DNA form, the CDR3 reads TGTGCCAGCAGTTACTCGACCCCCCCTGAGCAGTTCTTC.

This clonotype was observed many times. The chain carries TRBV28 and TRBJ2-1, with TRBD2 as a possible D gene (5 bases). Looked up from germline, CDR1 is MDHEN and CDR2 is SYDVKM. The V end lost 7 bases, the J end lost 7 bases, and 20 bases lay between the germline ends. This CDR3 region has 15 residues. The CDR3 region is CASTTRTYPINEQFF. The CDR3 DNA follows: TGTGCCAGCACAACCCGGACTTACCCAATTAATGAGCAGTTCTTC. Full variable domain (remainder filled in from reference TRBV28 and TRBJ2-1): DVKVTQSSRYLVKRTGEKVFLECVQDMDHENMFWYRQDPGLGLRLIYFSYDVKMKEKGDIPEGYSVSREKKERFSLILESASTNQTSMYLCASTTRTYPINEQFFGPGTRLTVL.